This TCR beta chain was recorded in a study of cytomegalovirus exposure and HLA in healthy donors. The PCR was carried out with 60 Vbeta primers and 13 Jbeta primers. Using immunoSEQ multiplex PCR, the repertoire was profiled, and TCRdb retains in-frame clones only, with some absent. The sample lists about 230,000 clones; over 65% were seen once. This TCR was recovered from a human donor in good health. The sample was PBMCs.

The chain's CDR3 is CATSRELLGRTSSYNEQFF. The CDR3 region has the DNA TGTGCCACCAGCAGAGAACTTCTCGGCCGTACTAGCTCCTACAATGAGCAGTTCTTC. This chain uses TRBV15 with TRBJ2-1, with D possibly matching TRBD2 (5 bases). Trimming took off 0 bases at V and 0 bases at J, with 18 bases between the two ends. The CDR3 sequence is 19 residues long. Germline V gives CDR1 LNHNV, CDR2 YYDKDF (reference sequence).